Each of the 11 T cell receptor beta chains below was sequenced from the same sample in a study of sequential checkpoint blockade in melanoma. Generated by immunoSEQ multiplex PCR, the TCRdb table keeps only in-frame clones and is missing some. The sample lists about 21,000 clones; roughly 27% were seen once. Treatment noted: randomized to nivolumab then ipilimumab (arm A) or the reverse (arm B). The sequencing here drew on tumor tissue (inferred from file names), taken from a patient given nivolumab and ipilimumab in sequence. Receptors were obtained from a human donor with melanoma.

This chain's CDR3 is CASSLGSSRTDTQYF. The DNA for the CDR3 is TGTGCCAGCAGCTTAGGGTCTAGCCGCACAGATACGCAGTATTTT. The genes are TRBV11-3 and TRBJ2-3; tentatively, D is TRBD2 (5 bases). CDR3 size: 15 residues. V shed 1 base and J shed 1 base, with 9 bases lying between them. Germline V gene lookup returns CDR1 SGHNT and CDR2 YENEEA.

As regards this clone: The read gets to within 1 residue of the CDR3 end, and the germline J gene fills in the rest. The chain employs TRBV10-3 and TRBJ1-1; D might be TRBD1 (5 bases). V shed 0 bases and J shed 9 bases, with 17 bases lying between them. The CDR3 spans 15 residues. The germline V gene has CDR1 ENHRY and CDR2 SYGVKD. The CDR3 DNA, read in part, is TGTGCCATCAGTGAGTCTCTCAGCGGGGGGTCCCAAGCTTTC. Translation gives CAISESLSGGSQAF. The entire CDR3 reads CAISESLSGGSQAFF.

CDR3 in DNA: TGTGCCAGTAGACTAGCGGGGAGTTCAGATACGCAGTATTTT. Its protein is CASRLAGSSDTQYF. The chain is built from TRBV19 and TRBJ2-3; 10 positions match TRBD2. The J segment lost 4 bases and the V segment lost 6 bases, leaving 4 bases of the junction unmatched. Germline V lookup: CDR1 LNHDA, CDR2 SQIVND (reference sequence). CDR3 length: 14 residues.

This clone showed up just a few times. CDR3 in amino acids: CSGQRDMTDTQYF. The DNA of the CDR3 is TGCAGCGGACAGCGGGATATGACAGATACGCAGTATTTT. This chain connects TRBV29-1 to TRBJ2-3; 7 nucleotides match TRBD2. Germline V CDR1 and CDR2: SQVTM, ANQGSEA. V lost 7 bases to trimming and J lost 3 bases; unmatched junction nucleotides: 7. The CDR3 is 13 amino acids.

This clone has only a few counts. The genes are TRBV6-8 and TRBJ2-3; tentative D call: TRBD2 (7 bases). The germline V gene has CDR1 MNHGY and CDR2 SAAAGT. The ends were cut back, 8 bases at V and 3 bases at J, with 18 bases in the middle. CDR3 size: 15 residues. DNA for the CDR3: TGTGCCAGCGCCCCCGGGGGGACACGGACAGATACGCAGTATTTT. Protein: CASAPGGTRTDTQYF.

This clone has a handful of counts. This sequence joins TRBV7-5 and TRBJ2-2; TRBD1 is the table's D call, not checked against the DNA. TRBV7-5 is flagged as a pseudogene. The CDR3 totals 14 residues. CDR3 residues: CASSFSTVTGELFF. As DNA, the CDR3 is TGTGCCAGCAGCTTTTCGACAGTCACCGGGGAGCTGTTTTTT.

The chain has TRBV18 and TRBJ2-3, with D unresolved. Germline loops: CDR1 KGHSH, CDR2 LQKENI. There are 13 residues in the CDR3. Trimming took off 6 bases at V and 0 bases at J, with 7 bases between the two ends. The CDR3 bases are TGTGCCAGCTCTATACAAAGCACAGATACGCAGTATTTT. Residues: CASSIQSTDTQYF.

This clone was seen more than once but under ten times. CDR3 amino acids: CASSYSDNTEAFF. Written as DNA, the CDR3 is TGTGCCAGCAGTTACTCGGATAACACTGAAGCTTTCTTT. This chain joins TRBV6-8 and TRBJ1-1; D is unresolved. The germline V gene has CDR1 MNHGY and CDR2 SAAAGT. V shed 0 bases and J shed 2 bases, with 4 bases lying between them. The CDR3 is made up of 13 amino acids.

This CDR3 reads CASSSAASYEQYF. The DNA for the CDR3 is TGTGCCAGCAGCTCCGCGGCGTCCTACGAGCAGTACTTC. The chain joins TRBV2 to TRBJ2-7, with unresolved D. This CDR3 comprises 13 residues. Germline V gene lookup returns CDR1 SNHLY and CDR2 FYNNEI. V lost 6 bases and J lost 1, with 10 bases in between.

This clone was observed at least ten times. V gene TRBV5-5 combines with J gene TRBJ1-2; 7 bases map to TRBD1. This CDR3 is built from 14 residues. Trimming removed 5 bases from V and 3 bases from J; junction bases left unmatched: 7. Germline V gives CDR1 SGHKS, CDR2 YYEKEE (reference sequence). The CDR3 loop is CASSPQGGHYGYTF. CDR3 coding DNA: TGTGCCAGCAGTCCCCAGGGGGGTCACTATGGCTACACCTTC.

This clone was counted between two and nine times. The genes are TRBV9 and TRBJ2-2, with D perhaps TRBD1 (6 bases). This CDR3 has 13 amino acids. V was shortened by 4 bases and J by 3 bases, with 7 bases between the two germline ends. CDR1 and CDR2 (germline): SGDLS, YYNGEE. The chain's CDR3 is CASSPGDTGELFF. CDR3 nucleotide sequence: TGTGCCAGCAGCCCAGGGGACACCGGGGAGCTGTTTTTT.